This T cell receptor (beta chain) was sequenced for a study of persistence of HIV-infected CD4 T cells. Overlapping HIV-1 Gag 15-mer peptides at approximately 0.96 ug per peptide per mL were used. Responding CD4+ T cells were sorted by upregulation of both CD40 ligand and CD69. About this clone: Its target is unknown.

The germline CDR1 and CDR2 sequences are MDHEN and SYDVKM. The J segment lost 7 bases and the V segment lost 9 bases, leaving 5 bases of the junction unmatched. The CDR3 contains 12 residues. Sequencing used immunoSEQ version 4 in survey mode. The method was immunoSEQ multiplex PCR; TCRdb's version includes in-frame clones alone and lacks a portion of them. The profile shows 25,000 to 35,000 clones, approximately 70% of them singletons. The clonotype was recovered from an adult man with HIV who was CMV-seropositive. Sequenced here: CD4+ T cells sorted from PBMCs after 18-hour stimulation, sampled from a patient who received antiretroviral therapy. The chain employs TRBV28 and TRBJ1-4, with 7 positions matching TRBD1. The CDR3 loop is CASETGAEKLFF. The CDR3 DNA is TGTGCCAGTGAAACAGGGGCTGAAAAACTGTTTTTT.